Listed below are T cell receptor beta chains from one sample, sequenced in a study of CXCR3-negative and CXCR3-positive naive CD8 T cells. From the 5' RACE reads, TCRdb lists one entry per CDR3 protein and no DNA. With just over 60,000 distinct CDR3 sequences in the sample, the ten largest clones hold about 4.5%. Sequences were obtained from naive CXCR3- CD8+ T cells from blood. Source of these receptors: a human donor in good health. Some clones in this sample may be carry-over from other donors' samples. CDR3s include the opening cysteine and the closing phenylalanine or tryptophan.

cdr3_aa	v_call	j_call
CSARAGGTGWHGYTF	TRBV20-1	TRBJ1-2
CASSLAGTSLNQNEQFF	TRBV5-1	TRBJ2-1
CASSVGRDYTGELFF	TRBV6-5	TRBJ2-2
CSVSGLHDGSYGYTF	TRBV29-1	TRBJ1-2
CSVGRGETQYF	TRBV29-1	TRBJ2-5
CASGLQGGNQPQHF	TRBV27	TRBJ1-5
CASSFQAAGELFF	TRBV12-3/TRBV12-4	TRBJ2-2
CASSSTGPADEQYF	TRBV12-3/TRBV12-4	TRBJ2-7
CASSGKGGDTDTQYF	TRBV2	TRBJ2-3
CASSPASFDEQYF	TRBV5-1	TRBJ2-7
CASSFVRYQETQYF	TRBV12-3/TRBV12-4	TRBJ2-5
CASSAASGSLNEQFF	TRBV6-4	TRBJ2-1
CASSQTVTSAHEQYF	TRBV27	TRBJ2-7
CASRQGPDSYEQYF	TRBV7-2	TRBJ2-7
CASSFRGTSKYEQYF	TRBV28	TRBJ2-7
CASSLPARVGEQYF	TRBV11-2	TRBJ2-7
CASSEYSETHDYEQYF	TRBV25-1	TRBJ2-7
CSVETRGLNTEAFF	TRBV29-1	TRBJ1-1
CASSSARGQRLYGYTF	TRBV28	TRBJ1-2
CASSMRDFEGYTF	TRBV6-5	TRBJ1-2
CASSRSGDYEQYF	TRBV5-6	TRBJ2-7
CSARGEGHEQFF	TRBV20-1	TRBJ2-1
CSVEIGRGRGETQYF	TRBV29-1	TRBJ2-5
CSVEVAGVGTNEKLFF	TRBV29-1	TRBJ1-4